The 15 T cell receptor beta chains listed next were all sequenced from one sample in a study of T cell responses to AZD1222 COVID-19 vaccine. Generated by immunoSEQ multiplex PCR, the TCRdb table keeps only in-frame clones and is missing some. The sample shows 60,000 to 90,000 clones, roughly 84% of them seen only once. Sequenced here: peripheral blood, sampled 28 days after the second AZD1222 dose. These receptors were obtained from an adult who received the AZD1222 COVID-19 vaccine.

This clone is a singleton in its sample. The chain links TRBV7-9 to TRBJ1-2; 7 bases agree with TRBD1. V was pared by 0 bases and J by 8 bases, with 15 bases of the junction left unmatched. The CDR3 runs to 17 residues. Germline CDR1 SEHNR, CDR2 FQNEAQ (reference sequence). CDR3 in amino acids: CASSLAGQEAVGAGYTF. CDR3 sequence (DNA): TGTGCCAGCAGCTTAGCTGGACAGGAGGCCGTGGGTGCGGGCTACACCTTC.

The CDR3 DNA reads as TGTGCCACCCAGGGACAGGGAAGCGAGCAGTACTTC. Its protein is CATQGQGSEQYF. The rearrangement links TRBV15 to TRBJ2-7, with 9 bases aligning to TRBD1. CDR1 is LNHNV, CDR2 YYDKDF, per germline (reference sequence). Germline trimming cut 8 bases from V and 6 bases from J; bases unmatched to any gene: 5. The CDR3 has 12 amino acids. The full variable domain, completed using reference TRBV15 and TRBJ2-7, is DAMVIQNPRYQVTQFGKPVTLSCSQTLNHNVMYWYQQKSSQAPKLLFHYYDKDFNNEADTPDNFQSRRPNTSFCFLDIRSPGLGDTAMYLCATQGQGSEQYFGPGTRLTVT.

The J gene is TRBJ1-1, the V gene TRBV5-5; unclear D gene. Germline values: CDR1 SGHKS, CDR2 YYEKEE (reference sequence). Trimming cost V 2 bases and J 11 bases, with 10 bases left between them. This CDR3 is 11 amino acids long. The CDR3 bases are TGTGCCAGCAGCTTAAACACCGGGGCTTTCTTT. Protein product: CASSLNTGAFF.

The J gene is TRBJ2-7, the V gene TRBV10-3; D is undetermined. CDR1 and CDR2 from the germline V gene are ENHRY and SYGVKD. CDR3 length: 13 residues. V lost 7 bases and J lost 2, with 12 bases in between. This CDR3 reads CAIMQPRAYEQYF. The CDR3 DNA reads as TGTGCCATCATGCAGCCCCGAGCCTACGAGCAGTACTTC.

This clone has more than one count but fewer than ten. The chain joins TRBV7-3 to TRBJ1-3; unclear D gene. With 2 bases removed from V and 0 bases from J, the gap between germline ends came to 8 bases. CDR3 length: 15 residues. Per germline, CDR1 SGHTA and CDR2 FQGTGA. CDR3 amino acids: CASSLSGNSGNTIYF. Here the CDR3 DNA reads TGTGCCAGCAGCTTATCAGGAAACTCTGGAAACACCATATATTTT.

This clone appeared a few times. The V and J genes are TRBV15 and TRBJ2-7; D uncertain. From germline, CDR1 is LNHNV and CDR2 YYDKDF (reference sequence). The CDR3 is made up of 15 amino acids. V dropped 0 bases and J dropped 7 bases, with 16 bases sitting between them. This CDR3 is CATSREGLSSEEQYF. CDR3 nucleotides: TGTGCCACCAGCAGAGAGGGCCTCTCCTCGGAGGAGCAGTACTTC.

This chain uses TRBV14 with TRBJ1-1; D is unclear. The germline gives CDR1 SGHDN, CDR2 FVKESK. Trimming shortened V by 2 bases and J by 5 bases, and 6 bases separated the two germline ends. The CDR3 contains 12 residues. CDR3 residues: CASSQSGTEAFF. CDR3 DNA sequence: TGTGCCAGCAGCCAAAGCGGGACTGAAGCTTTCTTT.

This sequence joins TRBV7-2 and TRBJ2-1, with D tentatively TRBD1 or TRBD2 (5 bases each). Trimming shortened V by 6 bases and J by 8 bases, and 17 bases separated the two germline ends. The length of the CDR3 is 14 residues. Germline CDR1 is SGHTA and CDR2 is FQGNSA. CDR3 sequence (DNA): TGTGCCAGCAGATTTGGGACCTTTGACGATGAGCAGTTCTTC. Protein product: CASRFGTFDDEQFF.

The V call is TRBV5-1, the J call TRBJ1-1; D possibly corresponds to TRBD1 (6 bases). The CDR3 spans 12 residues. The V gene lost 1 base and the J gene lost 11 bases, with 12 bases spanning the gap. From germline, CDR1 is SGHRS and CDR2 YFSETQ. The CDR3 bases are TGCGCCAGCAGCTTGTCGGGACATCCGGCTTTCTTT. This sequence encodes CASSLSGHPAFF.

This chain joins TRBV30 and TRBJ1-1, with 7 bases identical to TRBD1. Germline values: CDR1 GTSNPN, CDR2 SVGIG (reference sequence). With V trimmed by 4 bases and J by 8 bases, 7 bases remained unmatched. CDR3 length: 12 amino acids. CDR3 protein: CAWNLGGQEAFF. The CDR3 DNA reads as TGTGCCTGGAACCTAGGGGGACAGGAAGCTTTCTTT.

The gene calls are TRBV5-1 and TRBJ2-5; TRBD2 might be the D (6 bases). Germline CDR1 is SGHRS and CDR2 is YFSETQ. V shed 0 bases and J shed 2 bases, with 11 bases lying between them. The CDR3 runs 15 residues. The CDR3 nucleotides read TGCGCCAGCAGCTTGGCGGGACTGGAACAAGAGACCCAGTACTTC. Its translation is CASSLAGLEQETQYF.

This rearrangement joins TRBV6-1 to TRBJ1-5; D unresolved. In germline, CDR1 is MNHNS, CDR2 SASEGT. This CDR3 contains 13 residues. Between the trimmed V and J ends, which lost 2 bases and 9 bases, there was a span of 11 bases. CDR3 sequence: CASSERKVGPQHF. The CDR3 nucleotides read TGTGCCAGCAGTGAAAGAAAAGTGGGGCCCCAGCATTTT.

V and J are TRBV7-9 and TRBJ1-6; TRBD1 is a possible D gene (5 bases). This CDR3 is 15 amino acids long. Per the germline V gene, CDR1 is SEHNR and CDR2 is FQNEAQ (reference sequence). The germline V and J ends were trimmed by 1 base and 7 bases, with 11 bases remaining between them. In DNA, the CDR3 is TGTGCCAGCAGCTTAGTGTCAGGGTTCAATTCACCCCTCCACTTT. Translating gives CASSLVSGFNSPLHF.

The chain is built from TRBV4-1 and TRBJ1-2, with 9 bases that match TRBD1. The CDR3 has 14 residues. Germline V lookup: CDR1 MGHRA, CDR2 YSYEKL. After removal of 11 bases from V and 4 bases from J, the junction contained 11 bases not matched to a gene. The CDR3 region has the DNA TGCGCCTATCGAACAGGGGGCTTCGTCTATGGCTACACCTTC. Protein: CAYRTGGFVYGYTF.

The chain couples TRBV5-1 to TRBJ1-5; D is unclear. From germline, CDR1 is SGHRS and CDR2 YFSETQ. Trimming left V 0 bases short and J 0 bases short, with 7 bases between. The length of the CDR3 is 15 residues. CDR3 sequence: CASSLGLSSNQPQHF. DNA for the CDR3: TGCGCCAGCAGCTTGGGCCTATCTAGCAATCAGCCCCAGCATTTT.